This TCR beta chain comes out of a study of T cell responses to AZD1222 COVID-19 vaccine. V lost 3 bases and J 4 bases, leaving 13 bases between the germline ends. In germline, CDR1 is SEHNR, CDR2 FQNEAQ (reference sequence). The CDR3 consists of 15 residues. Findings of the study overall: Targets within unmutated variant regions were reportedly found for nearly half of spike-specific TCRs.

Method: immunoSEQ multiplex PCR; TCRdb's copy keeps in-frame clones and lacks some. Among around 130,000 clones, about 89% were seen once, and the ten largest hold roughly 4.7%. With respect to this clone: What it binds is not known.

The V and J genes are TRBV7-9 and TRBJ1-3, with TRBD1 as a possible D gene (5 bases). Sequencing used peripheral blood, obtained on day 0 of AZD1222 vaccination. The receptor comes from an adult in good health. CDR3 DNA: TGTGCCAGCAGCTTTCAGGGACTCGCCGGAAACACCATATATTTT. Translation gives CASSFQGLAGNTIYF.